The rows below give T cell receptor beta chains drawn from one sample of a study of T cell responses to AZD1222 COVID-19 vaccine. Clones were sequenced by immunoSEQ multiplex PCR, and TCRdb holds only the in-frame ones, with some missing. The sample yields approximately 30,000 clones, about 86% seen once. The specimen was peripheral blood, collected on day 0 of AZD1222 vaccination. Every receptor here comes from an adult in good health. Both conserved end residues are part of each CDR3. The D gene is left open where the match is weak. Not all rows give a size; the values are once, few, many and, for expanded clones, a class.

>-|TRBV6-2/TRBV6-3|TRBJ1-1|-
TGTGCCAGCAGTTACGTTCCAGCAGGGAACACTGAAGCTTTCTTT
CASSYVPAGNTEAFF
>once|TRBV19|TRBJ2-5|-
TGTGCCAGTAGGGGCAGAGAGACCCAGTACTTC
CASRGRETQYF
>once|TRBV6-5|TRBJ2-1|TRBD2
TGTGCCAGCAGTTTGGGACTAGCGGGATTGAATGAGCAGTTCTTC
CASSLGLAGLNEQFF
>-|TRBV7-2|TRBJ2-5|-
TGTGCCAGCAGCACCCACAAGAATCCGAGCGAGACCCAGTACTTC
CASSTHKNPSETQYF
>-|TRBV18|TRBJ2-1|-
TGTGCCAGCTCACCCAGGGGGGGCGAGTCCAATGAGCAGTTCTTC
CASSPRGGESNEQFF
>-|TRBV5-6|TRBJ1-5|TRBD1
TGTGCCAGCAGCCATAAGGACAGGACAAGCCAGCCCCAGCATTTT
CASSHKDRTSQPQHF
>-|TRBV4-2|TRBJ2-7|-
TGTGCCAGCAGCCAAGAGGGCGGGGTCCCGAGCTCCTACGAGCAGTACTTC
CASSQEGGVPSSYEQYF
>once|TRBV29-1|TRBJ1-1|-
TGCAGCGTCGTACAAGAAAACACTGAAGCTTTCTTT
CSVVQENTEAFF
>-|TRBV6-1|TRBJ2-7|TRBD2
TGTGCCAGCAGTGAGAAGACTAGCGGGAGCTACGAGCAGTACTTC
CASSEKTSGSYEQYF
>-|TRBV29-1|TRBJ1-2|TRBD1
TGCAGCGTTGAAGATCAGGGGGCCTATGGCTACACCTTC
CSVEDQGAYGYTF
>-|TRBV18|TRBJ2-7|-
TGTGCCAGCTCATCTGAAGGACAGTCCTACGAGCAGTACTTC
CASSSEGQSYEQYF
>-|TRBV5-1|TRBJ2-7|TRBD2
TGCGCCAGCAGCTTGGCGGGGGGGAGCTTTTCCTACGAGCAGTACTTC
CASSLAGGSFSYEQYF
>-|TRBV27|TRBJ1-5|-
TGTGCCAGCAGTATTCGGGGTGGAGGCAATCAGCCCCAGCATTTT
CASSIRGGGNQPQHF